What follows is one T cell receptor (beta chain) and its context. Its antigen remains unidentified. The read terminates 3 residues before the CDR3 end, so the remaining end is supplied by the germline J gene. CD4+CD25+CD127- Tregs, CD4+CD25- non-Tregs, CD4 and CD8 cells were sorted. This CDR3 is 16 amino acids long. CDR1 and CDR2 from the germline V gene are SGHRS and YFSETQ. J lost 0 bases, V lost 4 bases, and 6 bases had no gene match. This sample stems from a study of Tregs in tolerant kidney transplant recipients. Findings and caveats of the study: Some patients' samples used different primers over time, so nucleotide sequences weren't comparable. Donor-specific Treg expansion exceeded global Treg expansion in tolerant patients, suggesting antigen drive. Activated donor B cell expansion appeared to reveal the most relevant donor-specific TCRbeta repertoire.

TCRdb's table, derived via immunoSEQ multiplex PCR, lists solely in-frame clones and lacks some. Recorded for this sample: approximately 30,000 clones. The chain uses TRBV5-1 and TRBJ2-3, with 9 bases identical to TRBD2. The sample was CD8+ T cells from blood, taken before the transplant. The receptor was derived from a human donor who received a combined kidney and bone marrow transplant. The CDR3 bases that were read are TGCGCCAGCAGCACGACTAGCGGCTCTAGCACAGATACG. Translated, it gives CASSTTSGSSTDT. The entire CDR3 protein is CASSTTSGSSTDTQYF.